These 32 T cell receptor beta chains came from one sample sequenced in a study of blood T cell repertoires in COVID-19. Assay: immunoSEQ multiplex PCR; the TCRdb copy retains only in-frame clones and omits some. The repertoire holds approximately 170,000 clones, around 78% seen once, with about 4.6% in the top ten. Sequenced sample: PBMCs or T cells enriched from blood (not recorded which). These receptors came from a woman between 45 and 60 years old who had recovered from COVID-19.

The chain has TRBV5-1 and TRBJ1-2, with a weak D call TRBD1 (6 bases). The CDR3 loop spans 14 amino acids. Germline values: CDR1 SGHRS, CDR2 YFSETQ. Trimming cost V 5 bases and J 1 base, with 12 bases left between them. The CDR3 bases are TGCGCCAGCAGTAGGCAGGGGATTAACTATGGCTACACCTTC. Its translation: CASSRQGINYGYTF. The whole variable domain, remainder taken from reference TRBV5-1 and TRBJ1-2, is KAGVTQTPRYLIKTRGQQVTLSCSPISGHRSVSWYQQTPGQGLQFLFEYFSETQRNKGNFPGRFSGRQFSNSRSEMNVSTLELGDSALYLCASSRQGINYGYTFGSGTRLTVV.

The CDR3 here is CASTTGLLNTEAFF. CDR3 sequence (DNA): TGTGCCAGCACCACAGGGTTACTGAACACTGAAGCTTTCTTT. The gene calls are TRBV27 and TRBJ1-1; possible D gene TRBD1, 6 bases. CDR3 length: 14 amino acids. The V gene's germline CDR1 is MNHEY and CDR2 SMNVEV (reference sequence). Trimming left V 7 bases short and J 0 bases short, with 12 bases between.

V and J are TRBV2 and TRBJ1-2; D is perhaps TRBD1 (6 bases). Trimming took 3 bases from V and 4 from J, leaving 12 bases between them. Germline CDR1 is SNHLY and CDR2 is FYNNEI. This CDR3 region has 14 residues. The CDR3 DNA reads TGTGCCAGCAGTGAGCAGGGGACCATCTATGGCTACACCTTC. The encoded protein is CASSEQGTIYGYTF.

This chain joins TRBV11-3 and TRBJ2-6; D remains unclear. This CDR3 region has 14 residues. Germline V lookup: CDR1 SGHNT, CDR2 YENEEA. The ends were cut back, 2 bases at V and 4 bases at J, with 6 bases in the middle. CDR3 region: CASSLMGGANVLTF. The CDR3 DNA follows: TGTGCCAGCAGCTTAATGGGCGGGGCCAACGTCCTGACTTTC. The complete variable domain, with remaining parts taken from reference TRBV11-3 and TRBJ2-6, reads EAGVVQSPRYKIIEKKQPVAFWCNPISGHNTLYWYLQNLGQGPELLIRYENEEAVDDSQLPKDRFSAERLKGVDSTLKIQPAELGDSAVYLCASSLMGGANVLTFGAGSRLTVL.

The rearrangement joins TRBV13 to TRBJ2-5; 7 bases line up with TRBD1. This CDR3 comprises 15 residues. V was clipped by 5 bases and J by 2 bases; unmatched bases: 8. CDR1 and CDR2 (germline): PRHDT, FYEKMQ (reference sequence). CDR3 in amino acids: CASSPSGTEQETQYF. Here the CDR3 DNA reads TGTGCCAGCAGCCCTTCCGGGACAGAGCAAGAGACCCAGTACTTC.

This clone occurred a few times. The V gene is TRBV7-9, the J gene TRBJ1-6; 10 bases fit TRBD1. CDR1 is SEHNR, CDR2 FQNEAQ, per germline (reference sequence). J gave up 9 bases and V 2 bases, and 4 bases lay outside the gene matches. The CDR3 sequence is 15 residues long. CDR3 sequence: CASSLRDRGFSPLHF. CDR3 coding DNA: TGTGCCAGCAGCTTAAGGGACAGGGGTTTTTCACCCCTCCACTTT.

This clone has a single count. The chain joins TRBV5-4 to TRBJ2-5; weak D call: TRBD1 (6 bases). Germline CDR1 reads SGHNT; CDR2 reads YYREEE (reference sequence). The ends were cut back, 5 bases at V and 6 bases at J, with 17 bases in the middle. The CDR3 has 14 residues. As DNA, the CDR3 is TGTGCCAGCAGGTTACAGGGTTCGGTAAAGACCCAGTACTTC. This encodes CASRLQGSVKTQYF.

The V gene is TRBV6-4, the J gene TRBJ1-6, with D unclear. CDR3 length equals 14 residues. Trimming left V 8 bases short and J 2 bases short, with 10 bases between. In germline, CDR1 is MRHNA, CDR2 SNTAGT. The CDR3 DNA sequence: TGTGCCAGCGCTGAGGGCCCCTATAATTCACCCCTCCACTTT. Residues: CASAEGPYNSPLHF.

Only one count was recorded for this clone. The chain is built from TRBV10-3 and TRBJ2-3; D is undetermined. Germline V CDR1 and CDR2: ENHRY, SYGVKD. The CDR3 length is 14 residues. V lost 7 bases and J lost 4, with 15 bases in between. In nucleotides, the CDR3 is TGTGCCATCAAACAGAACGACGTGGCAGATACGCAGTATTTT. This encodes CAIKQNDVADTQYF.

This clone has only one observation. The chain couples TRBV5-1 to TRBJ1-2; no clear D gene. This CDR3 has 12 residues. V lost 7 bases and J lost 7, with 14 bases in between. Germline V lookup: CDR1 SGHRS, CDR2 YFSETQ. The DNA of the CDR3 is TGCGCCAGCCGCGGGGATGGAGGTGGCTACACCTTC. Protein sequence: CASRGDGGGYTF. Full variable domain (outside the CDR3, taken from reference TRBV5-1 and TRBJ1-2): KAGVTQTPRYLIKTRGQQVTLSCSPISGHRSVSWYQQTPGQGLQFLFEYFSETQRNKGNFPGRFSGRQFSNSRSEMNVSTLELGDSALYLCASRGDGGGYTFGSGTRLTVV.

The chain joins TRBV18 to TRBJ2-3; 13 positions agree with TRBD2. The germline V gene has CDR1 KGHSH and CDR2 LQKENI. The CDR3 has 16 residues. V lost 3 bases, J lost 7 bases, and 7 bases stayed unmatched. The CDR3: CASSPQLAGGPHTQYF. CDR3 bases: TGTGCCAGCTCACCCCAACTAGCGGGGGGGCCGCATACGCAGTATTTT.

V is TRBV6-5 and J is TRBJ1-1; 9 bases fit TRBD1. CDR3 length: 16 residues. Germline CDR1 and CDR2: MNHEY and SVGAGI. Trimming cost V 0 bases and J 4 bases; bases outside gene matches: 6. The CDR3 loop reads CASSYSFGTGFTEAFF. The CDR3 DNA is TGTGCCAGCAGTTACTCGTTCGGGACAGGGTTCACTGAAGCTTTCTTT.

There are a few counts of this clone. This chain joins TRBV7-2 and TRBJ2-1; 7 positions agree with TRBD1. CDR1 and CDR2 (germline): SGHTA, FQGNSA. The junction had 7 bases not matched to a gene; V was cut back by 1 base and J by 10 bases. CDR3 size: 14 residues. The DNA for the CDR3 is TGTGCCAGCAGCTTAGGGCGACAGGGCCGAGAGCAGTTCTTC. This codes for CASSLGRQGREQFF.

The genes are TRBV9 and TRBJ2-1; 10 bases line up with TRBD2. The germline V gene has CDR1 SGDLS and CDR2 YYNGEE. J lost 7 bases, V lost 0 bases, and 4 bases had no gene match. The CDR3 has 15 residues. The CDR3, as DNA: TGTGCCAGCAGCGTAGGAGGTAGCGGGAGGAATGAGCAGTTCTTC. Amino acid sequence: CASSVGGSGRNEQFF.

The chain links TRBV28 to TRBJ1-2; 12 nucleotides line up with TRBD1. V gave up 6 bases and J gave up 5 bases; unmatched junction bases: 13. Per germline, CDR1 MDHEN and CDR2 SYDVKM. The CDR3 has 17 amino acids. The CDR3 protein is CASRILGTGGIGYGYTF. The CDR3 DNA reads TGTGCCAGCAGGATCTTAGGGACAGGGGGCATAGGGTATGGCTACACCTTC.

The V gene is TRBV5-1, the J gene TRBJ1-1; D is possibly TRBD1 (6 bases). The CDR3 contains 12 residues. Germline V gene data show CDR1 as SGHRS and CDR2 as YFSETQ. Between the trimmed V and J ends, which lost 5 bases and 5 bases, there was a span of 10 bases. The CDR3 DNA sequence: TGCGCCAGCAGTGTGAGGGGGACTGAAGCTTTCTTT. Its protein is CASSVRGTEAFF.

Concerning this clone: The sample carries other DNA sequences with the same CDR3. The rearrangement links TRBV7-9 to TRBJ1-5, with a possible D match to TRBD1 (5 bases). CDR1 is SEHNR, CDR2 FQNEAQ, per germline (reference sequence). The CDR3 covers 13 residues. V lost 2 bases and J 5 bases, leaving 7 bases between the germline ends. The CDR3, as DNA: TGTGCCAGCAGCTTAACGGGGGATCAGCCCCAGCATTTT. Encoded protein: CASSLTGDQPQHF.

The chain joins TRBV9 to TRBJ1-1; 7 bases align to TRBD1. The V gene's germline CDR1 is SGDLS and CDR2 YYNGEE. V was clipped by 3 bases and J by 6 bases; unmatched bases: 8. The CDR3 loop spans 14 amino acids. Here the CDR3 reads CASSAINRGAEAFF. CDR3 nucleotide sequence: TGTGCCAGCAGCGCCATTAACAGGGGTGCTGAAGCTTTCTTT.

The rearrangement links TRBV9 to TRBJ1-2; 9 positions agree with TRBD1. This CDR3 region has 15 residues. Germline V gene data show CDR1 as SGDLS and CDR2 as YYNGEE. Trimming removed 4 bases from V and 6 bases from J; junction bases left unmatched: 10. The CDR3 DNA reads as TGTGCCAGCAGCAAGCGATTACAGGGGGCTAATGGCTACACCTTC. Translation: CASSKRLQGANGYTF.

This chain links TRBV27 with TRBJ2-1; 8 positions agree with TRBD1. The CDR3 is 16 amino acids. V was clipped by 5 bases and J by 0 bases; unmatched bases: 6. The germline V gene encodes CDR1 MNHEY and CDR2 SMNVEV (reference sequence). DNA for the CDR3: TGTGCCAGCAGTGACAGGGGATCTAACTCCTACAATGAGCAGTTCTTC. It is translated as CASSDRGSNSYNEQFF.

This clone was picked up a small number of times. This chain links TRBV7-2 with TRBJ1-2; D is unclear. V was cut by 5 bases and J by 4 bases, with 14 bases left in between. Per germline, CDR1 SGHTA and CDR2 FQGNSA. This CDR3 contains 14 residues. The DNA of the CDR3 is TGTGCCAGCAGCCCCGTCCCCTTCAGCTATGGCTACACCTTC. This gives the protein CASSPVPFSYGYTF.

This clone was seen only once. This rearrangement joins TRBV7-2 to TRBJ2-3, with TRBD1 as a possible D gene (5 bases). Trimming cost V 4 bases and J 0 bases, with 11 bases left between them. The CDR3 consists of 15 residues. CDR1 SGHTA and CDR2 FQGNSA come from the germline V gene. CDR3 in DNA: TGTGCCAGCAGCTCGCGACAGTCTAGCACAGATACGCAGTATTTT. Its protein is CASSSRQSSTDTQYF.

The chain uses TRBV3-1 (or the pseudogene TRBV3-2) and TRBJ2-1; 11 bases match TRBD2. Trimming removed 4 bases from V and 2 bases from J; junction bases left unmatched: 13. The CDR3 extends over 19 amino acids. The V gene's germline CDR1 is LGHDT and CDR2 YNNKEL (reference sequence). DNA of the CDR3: TGTGCCAGCAGCCCCCGACTAGCGGGACCCCCTCGCCCCTACAATGAGCAGTTCTTC. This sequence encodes CASSPRLAGPPRPYNEQFF.

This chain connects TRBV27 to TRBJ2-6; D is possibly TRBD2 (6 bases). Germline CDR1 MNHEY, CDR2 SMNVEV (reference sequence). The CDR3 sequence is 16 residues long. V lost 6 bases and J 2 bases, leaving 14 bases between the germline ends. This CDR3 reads CASRILGGAGANVLTF. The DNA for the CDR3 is TGTGCCAGCAGAATACTCGGGGGAGCTGGGGCCAACGTCCTGACTTTC.

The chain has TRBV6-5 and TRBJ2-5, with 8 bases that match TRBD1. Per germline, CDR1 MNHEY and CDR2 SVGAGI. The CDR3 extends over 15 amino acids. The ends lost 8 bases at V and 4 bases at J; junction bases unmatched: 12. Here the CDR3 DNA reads TGTGCCAGCGTAAGTCGCGGACAGGGAAGAGAGACCCAGTACTTC. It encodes CASVSRGQGRETQYF.

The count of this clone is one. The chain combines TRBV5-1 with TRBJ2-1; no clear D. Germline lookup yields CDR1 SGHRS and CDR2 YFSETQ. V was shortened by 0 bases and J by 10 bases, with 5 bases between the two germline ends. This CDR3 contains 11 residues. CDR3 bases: TGCGCCAGCAGCTTGGGGCGGGAGCAGTTCTTC. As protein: CASSLGREQFF.

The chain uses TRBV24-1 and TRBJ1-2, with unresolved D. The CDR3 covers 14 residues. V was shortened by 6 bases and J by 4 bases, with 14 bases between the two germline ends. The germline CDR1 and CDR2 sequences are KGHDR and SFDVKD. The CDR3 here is CATSKDGRGYGYTF. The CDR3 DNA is TGTGCCACCAGTAAGGACGGTCGGGGCTATGGCTACACCTTC.

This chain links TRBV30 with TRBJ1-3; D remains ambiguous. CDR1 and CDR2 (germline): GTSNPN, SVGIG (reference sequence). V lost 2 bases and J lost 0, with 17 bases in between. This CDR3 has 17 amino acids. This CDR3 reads CAWSRQVFSSSGNTIYF. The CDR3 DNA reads TGTGCCTGGAGTAGGCAGGTTTTTTCAAGCTCTGGAAACACCATATATTTT.

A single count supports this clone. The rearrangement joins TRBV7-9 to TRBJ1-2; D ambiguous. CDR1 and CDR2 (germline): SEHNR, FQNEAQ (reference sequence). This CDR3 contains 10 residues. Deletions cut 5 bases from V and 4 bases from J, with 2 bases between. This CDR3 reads CASSRYGYTF. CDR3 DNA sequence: TGTGCCAGCAGCCGCTATGGCTACACCTTC.

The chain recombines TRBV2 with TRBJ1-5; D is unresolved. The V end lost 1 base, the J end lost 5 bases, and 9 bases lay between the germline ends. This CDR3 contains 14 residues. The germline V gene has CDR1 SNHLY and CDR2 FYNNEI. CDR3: CASSEGYRDQPQHF. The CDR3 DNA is TGTGCCAGCAGTGAAGGGTACAGAGATCAGCCCCAGCATTTT.

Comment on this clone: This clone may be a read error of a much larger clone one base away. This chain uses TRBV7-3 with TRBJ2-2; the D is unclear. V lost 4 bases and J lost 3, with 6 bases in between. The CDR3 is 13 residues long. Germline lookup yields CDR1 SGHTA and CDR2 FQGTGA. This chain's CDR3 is CASSSVHTGELFF. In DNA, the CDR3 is TGTGCCAGCAGCTCCGTCCACACCGGGGAGCTGTTTTTT.

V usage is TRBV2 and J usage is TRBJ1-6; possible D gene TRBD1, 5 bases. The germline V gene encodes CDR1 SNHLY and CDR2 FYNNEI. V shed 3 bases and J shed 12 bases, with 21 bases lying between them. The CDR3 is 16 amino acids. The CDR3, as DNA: TGTGCCAGCAGTGACTCATCCAGGGTAATGGGGGGACCCCTCCACTTT. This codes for CASSDSSRVMGGPLHF.